This TCR beta chain was obtained from a study of blood T cell repertoires in COVID-19 (dated by TCRdb to about 2020). Regarding the study in general: Samples from collaborators originated in the United States, Italy and Spain and spanned both the acute and convalescent phases of COVID-19. The dataset comprised deeply sampled blood TCRbeta repertoires from subjects exposed to, actively infected with, or recovered from COVID-19. The prospective study material was composed of cDNA or gDNA derived from T cells, B-cell-depleted T cells, or PBMCs. A freely available public database, intended as a resource for researchers studying the immune response to SARS-CoV-2, is where the repertoires were released. The samples were drawn from two sources: the first 160 participants of the ongoing ImmuneRACE study, and 1,000 to 1,500 subjects contributed by 6 global collaborators. Sample metadata almost always included a de-identified subject ID, COVID-19 status, age in years and sex. HLA class I and class II types, where available, came from metadata supplied by the sample provider rather than from assay-based typing. On the study overall, not on this receptor specifically: The quantity of clinical and demographic metadata differed by source and by participant and was supplied without curation.

For this clone: Its antigen is currently not known. Qualities for individual bases were not recorded, and no much larger clone is one base off.

The immunoSEQ Assay, a bias-controlled multiplex PCR, was used to amplify TCRbeta CDR3 regions from genomic DNA. Turning to the authors' computational methods: The number of nucleated cells in each sample was estimated by amplification of reference gene primers within the assay. To quantify the absolute abundance of each unique TCRbeta CDR3 rearrangement, sequence reads were collapsed and filtered. Productive Simpson clonality was computed per sample as the square root of Simpson's diversity index over productive rearrangements. TCRdb took over this immuneACCESS table, retaining in-frame rearrangements with V and J assigned. Such tables are incomplete; in checked studies, under half of the missing clones stem from an unresolved V gene, and the remainder is unexplained. V and J calls and clone size are given by that table; D and trimming were obtained from the DNA. The sample data list about 250,000 clones, and around 86% of these were observed just once. The ten largest account for approximately 6.2% of the sample.

The germline V gene encodes CDR1 KGHSH and CDR2 LQKENI. The CDR3 spans 16 residues, from the cysteine through the phenylalanine. CDR3 DNA only is kept here, 48 bases in frame from base 1. Germline trimming amounts to 4 bases on V and 0 bases on J, with 3 as the count of junction bases outside the gene matches. One collaborating source in Seattle enrolled patients during active infection and followed them longitudinally through the course of disease. Whole blood was collected in K2EDTA tubes by collaborating institutions according to the institutions' own protocols. Collaborator samples were shipped for TCRbeta analysis as frozen whole blood, isolated PBMCs, or DNA extracted from either sample type.

The sequence is built from TRBV18 and TRBJ1-1, with 12 bases matching TRBD1. Input material: peripheral blood. The TCR was taken from a woman older than 75 with COVID-19, enrolled during active disease. The nucleotide sequence reads as follows: TGTGCCAGCTCACGGGACAGGGGGCTCGTGAACACTGAAGCTTTCTTT. Translated, it gives CASSRDRGLVNTEAFF.